Each of the 27 T cell receptor beta chains below was sequenced from the same sample in a study of T cells in Graves' hyperthyroidism and ophthalmopathy. Authors of the study amplified TCR beta CDR3 regions from RNA transcripts. HTBI primers drove first-round RT-PCR of the TCR CDR3. TCRdb recomputed calls from the multiplex PCR reads with MiXCR, one row per CDR3 protein. The table lists approximately 500,000 distinct CDR3 sequences, approximately 44% of them singletons. Specimen: peripheral blood or thyroid tissue (not recorded which). All receptors derive from a woman under 30 with Graves' hyperthyroidism.

The table lists this clonotype with many counts. The J gene is TRBJ1-3, the V gene TRBV11-3; D uncertain. The CDR3 is 13 residues long. The germline CDR1 and CDR2 sequences are SGHNT and YENEEA. The germline V and J ends were trimmed by 6 bases and 0 bases, with 6 bases remaining between them. The CDR3 DNA sequence: TGTGCCAGCAGAGGATACTCTGGAAACACCATATATTTT. This sequence encodes CASRGYSGNTIYF. The full variable domain, with the rest looked up from reference TRBV11-3 and TRBJ1-3, is EAGVVQSPRYKIIEKKQPVAFWCNPISGHNTLYWYLQNLGQGPELLIRYENEEAVDDSQLPKDRFSAERLKGVDSTLKIQPAELGDSAVYLCASRGYSGNTIYFGEGSWLTVV.

The V gene is TRBV10-3, the J gene TRBJ2-5; 11 bases map to TRBD2. Losses at the gene ends were 8 bases for V and 5 bases for J; bases not matched to a gene: 7. Per the germline V gene, CDR1 is ENHRY and CDR2 is SYGVKD. The CDR3 sequence is 14 residues long. CDR3 region: CAISSTSGSETQYF. For the CDR3, the DNA is TGTGCCATCTCATCTACTAGCGGGAGCGAGACCCAGTACTTC.

This clonotype was detected ten times or more. The chain employs TRBV5-6 and TRBJ2-7; TRBD2 is a possible D gene (7 bases). The CDR3 is 15 amino acids. The V gene's germline CDR1 is SGHDT and CDR2 YYEEEE. With 0 bases removed from V and 4 bases from J, the gap between germline ends came to 14 bases. CDR3 nucleotides: TGTGCCAGCAGCTTGGATGGGGGGGCGCTTTACGAGCAGTACTTC. This gives the protein CASSLDGGALYEQYF.

As DNA, the CDR3 is TGCAGCGTTAGAGGGGGGGGGCAGCCCCAGCATTTT. Translation gives CSVRGGGQPQHF. The rearrangement uses TRBV29-1 and TRBJ1-5, with a possible D match to TRBD1 (6 bases). The V end was cut by 5 bases, the J end by 7 bases, with 12 bases between. The germline V gene has CDR1 SQVTM and CDR2 ANQGSEA. The CDR3 is 12 residues long.

The chain is built from TRBV10-3 and TRBJ2-1, with 11 bases lining up with TRBD2. V was clipped by 8 bases and J by 5 bases; unmatched bases: 8. CDR1 is ENHRY and CDR2 is SYGVKD in the germline V gene. This CDR3 is built from 15 residues. CDR3 amino acids: CAIGTGTSGNNEQFF. CDR3 bases: TGTGCCATCGGTACCGGGACTAGCGGTAACAATGAGCAGTTCTTC.

In its sample, this clonotype was seen many times. This sequence joins TRBV12-3 or TRBV12-4 and TRBJ2-2, with 8 bases lining up with TRBD1. The CDR3 is 16 amino acids. After removal of 6 bases from V and 2 bases from J, the junction contained 8 bases not matched to a gene. The CDR3 reads CASRGGQAPNTGELFF. In DNA, the CDR3 is TGTGCCAGCAGGGGGGGACAGGCGCCAAACACCGGGGAGCTGTTTTTT.

The sample holds many counts of this clonotype. The rearrangement uses TRBV2 and TRBJ2-2; 10 bases match TRBD2. The CDR3 has 19 amino acids. CDR1 and CDR2 from the germline V gene are SNHLY and FYNNEI. The trim removed 3 bases at V and 0 bases at J, leaving 10 bases unmatched. The CDR3 here is CASSDSRLAGDANTGELFF. DNA of the CDR3: TGTGCCAGCAGTGATTCGCGGCTAGCGGGGGACGCGAACACCGGGGAGCTGTTTTTT.

This clonotype was observed at least ten times. The gene calls are TRBV14 and TRBJ1-1; no firm D call. Germline CDR1 SGHDN, CDR2 FVKESK. The CDR3 sequence is 13 residues long. Trimming left V 7 bases short and J 0 bases short, with 9 bases between. DNA of the CDR3: TGTGCCAGCACCCTGGTGGTGAACACTGAAGCTTTCTTT. It translates to CASTLVVNTEAFF.

This chain joins TRBV29-1 and TRBJ1-1, with TRBD1 as a possible D gene (5 bases). Germline V gene sequence: CDR1 SQVTM, CDR2 ANQGSEA. The CDR3 is 15 amino acids. V was shortened by 4 bases and J by 4 bases, with 19 bases between the two germline ends. The chain's CDR3 is CSVALAGLGITEAFF. As DNA, the CDR3 is TGCAGCGTTGCCTTAGCGGGGCTGGGAATCACTGAAGCTTTCTTT.

The CDR3 sequence is CRGTGLGGQPQHF. For the CDR3, the DNA is TGCAGAGGGACAGGGTTAGGTGGTCAGCCCCAGCATTTT. The chain joins TRBV29-1 to TRBJ1-5, with 9 bases identical to TRBD1. Per germline, CDR1 SQVTM and CDR2 ANQGSEA. The CDR3 sequence is 13 residues long.

This chain connects TRBV29-1 to TRBJ1-5; tentatively, D is TRBD1 (5 bases). CDR3 size: 13 residues. Trimming took off 3 bases at V and 11 bases at J, with 17 bases between the two ends. The germline CDR1 and CDR2 sequences are SQVTM and ANQGSEA. The CDR3 spells CSVESGRVETQHF. The DNA for the CDR3 is TGCAGCGTTGAGAGCGGCAGGGTGGAGACCCAGCATTTT.

The chain employs TRBV29-1 and TRBJ2-7, with TRBD2 as a possible D gene (6 bases). The CDR3 runs 14 residues. Germline CDR1 and CDR2: SQVTM and ANQGSEA. CDR3 nucleotide sequence: TGCACCGACCGGGGGTGGGGGAGCCACTACGAGCAGTACTTC. Amino acids: CTDRGWGSHYEQYF.

The chain employs TRBV25-1 and TRBJ2-1; D gene ambiguous. Trimming stripped 5 bases from V and 6 bases from J, with 8 bases between. Germline lookup yields CDR1 MGHDK and CDR2 SYGVNS. The CDR3 covers 12 residues. The CDR3 region has the DNA TGTGCCAGCAGTAAAGGGTTCAATGAGCAGTTCTTC. Encoded protein: CASSKGFNEQFF.

This chain uses TRBV29-1 with TRBJ1-5; TRBD1 is a possible D gene (6 bases). Looked up from germline, CDR1 is SQVTM and CDR2 is ANQGSEA. This CDR3 is 12 amino acids long. DNA for the CDR3: TGCAGTCCTACAGGGCTCAATCAGCCCCAGCATTTT. Translated, it gives CSPTGLNQPQHF.

This clonotype was counted a few times. The chain links TRBV4-3 to TRBJ1-1, with D perhaps matching TRBD1 (5 bases). The CDR3 sequence is 15 residues long. V lost 1 base and J 5 bases, leaving 14 bases between the germline ends. The germline V gene encodes CDR1 LGHNA and CDR2 YSLEER. CDR3 in DNA: TGCGCCAGCAGCCAAGGGGTGGTGGGGCGAACTGAAGCTTTCTTT. Protein product: CASSQGVVGRTEAFF.

This clonotype was seen ten or more times. DNA for the CDR3: TGTGCCAGCAGCCCGAACCTTTGGGGGAATGAGCAGTTCTTC. This gives the protein CASSPNLWGNEQFF. J is TRBJ2-1 and V is TRBV7-8; D tentatively fits TRBD1 or TRBD2 (5 bases each). The germline V and J ends were trimmed by 5 bases and 7 bases, with 15 bases remaining between them. CDR1 and CDR2 (germline): SGHVS, FQNEAQ. CDR3 size: 14 residues.

The chain joins TRBV12-3 or TRBV12-4 to TRBJ1-5; the D is unclear. The CDR3 is made up of 13 amino acids. The V and J ends lost 6 bases and 2 bases respectively, with 8 bases between them. The CDR3 sequence: CASRSRGNQPQHF. CDR3 coding DNA: TGTGCCAGCAGGTCCCGGGGCAATCAGCCCCAGCATTTT.

The table lists this clonotype with many counts. This chain links TRBV6-9 with TRBJ2-5; 9 bases are shared with TRBD1. The CDR3 contains 13 residues. The V segment lost 9 bases and the J segment 5 bases; nucleotides outside the gene matches: 7. Per germline, CDR1 MNHGY and CDR2 SVAAGI. The CDR3 bases are TGTGCCAGGTTCACAGGGGGCTATGAGACCCAGTACTTC. This codes for CARFTGGYETQYF.

This clonotype was counted once. The chain couples TRBV7-3 to TRBJ2-7; weak D call: TRBD2 (6 bases). The end of the DNA aligns better with TRBJ2-1, so the J call may be wrong. This CDR3 contains 15 residues. Germline V gene data show CDR1 as SGHTA and CDR2 as FQGTGA. The CDR3 DNA is TGTGCCAGCAGCTCCTGGTCGGAGGGTTACAATGAGCAGTTCTTC. Amino acids: CASSSWSEGYNEQFF.

Of note for this clonotype: A clone one base away is much larger, so this may be a read error. V and J are TRBV4-3 and TRBJ2-7; TRBD2 matches 11 bases. Germline CDR1 and CDR2: LGHNA and YSLEER. The CDR3 spans 14 residues. The CDR3 is CASSQYSGRGERYF. CDR3 in DNA: TGCGCCAGCAGCCAATATAGCGGGAGGGGCGAGCGGTACTTC.

This clonotype showed up many times. The rearrangement links TRBV5-8 to TRBJ1-2, with D possibly TRBD1 on 5 matching bases. CDR1 and CDR2 from the germline V gene are SGHTS and YDEGEE. V was pared by 1 base and J by 4 bases, with 14 bases between. CDR3 length: 15 amino acids. DNA of the CDR3: TGTGCCAGCAGCTTGTCCAGGGTGGGAGGCTATGGCTACACCTTC. Its protein is CASSLSRVGGYGYTF.

The sample holds many counts of this clonotype. The chain joins TRBV15 to TRBJ1-2; 11 bases agree with TRBD1. The CDR3 spans 13 residues. The germline V gene encodes CDR1 LNHNV and CDR2 YYDKDF (reference sequence). The trim removed 4 bases at V and 8 bases at J, leaving 3 bases unmatched. CDR3 nucleotides: TGTGCCACCAGCATGGGACAGGGGGAGGGCTACACCTTC. Translation gives CATSMGQGEGYTF.

This sequence joins TRBV10-3 and TRBJ2-2, with TRBD1 as a possible D gene (5 bases). The CDR3 has 14 residues. Germline V CDR1 and CDR2: ENHRY, SYGVKD. Trimming left V 11 bases short and J 0 bases short, with 13 bases between. The CDR3 loop reads CASRTSSNTGELFF. In DNA form, the CDR3 reads TGTGCCTCAAGGACAAGTTCGAACACCGGGGAGCTGTTTTTT.

The gene calls are TRBV5-1 and TRBJ2-1; D is perhaps TRBD2 (5 bases). Germline CDR1 SGHRS, CDR2 YFSETQ. Trimming took off 2 bases at V and 5 bases at J, with 14 bases between the two ends. The CDR3 length is 15 residues. DNA of the CDR3: TGCGCCAGCAGCTTTCCCAGCCGAGGGAACAATGAGCAGTTCTTC. It specifies CASSFPSRGNNEQFF.

There are many counts of this clonotype. The rearrangement links TRBV2 to TRBJ2-6; 10 bases agree with TRBD2. The CDR3 is 17 amino acids. V was pared by 7 bases and J by 2 bases, with 8 bases of the junction left unmatched. Germline V gene lookup returns CDR1 SNHLY and CDR2 FYNNEI. CDR3 nucleotides: TGTGCCAGCACCCTTCTAGCGGGAGTTGCTGGGGCCAACGTCCTGACTTTC. Translation: CASTLLAGVAGANVLTF.

The CDR3 spells CASSLFGEDGYTF. CDR3 DNA: TGTGCCAGCAGCTTGTTCGGGGAGGATGGCTACACCTTC. V is TRBV7-9 and J is TRBJ1-2; no reliable D call. The germline gives CDR1 SEHNR, CDR2 FQNEAQ (reference sequence). Trimming took off 3 bases at V and 6 bases at J, with 11 bases between the two ends. The CDR3 is 13 amino acids.

This clonotype was counted many times. The chain is built from TRBV12-3 or TRBV12-4 and TRBJ1-5; D uncertain. V shed 2 bases and J shed 3 bases, with 8 bases lying between them. This CDR3 spans 14 amino acids. The CDR3 DNA sequence: TGTGCCAGCAGTTTAACGAGGGACAATCAGCCCCAGCATTTT. Protein product: CASSLTRDNQPQHF.